This TCR beta chain was documented in a study of CD8 T cells in ankylosing spondylitis (TCRdb year 2017). Notes on the research overall: To find TCR variants linked to disease, the study profiled T cell receptor beta repertoires in ankylosing spondylitis patients and healthy donors. The whole study cohort included 85 to 120 healthy donors and some 27 ankylosing spondylitis patients. Peripheral blood samples were taken, and synovial fluid was additionally collected from ankylosing spondylitis patients. What the work shows at the level of the full study, not this receptor alone: A TCR beta motif made up of about eight highly homologous amino acid variants appeared to be characteristic of blood from ankylosing spondylitis patients. Some TCR beta motif variants had previously been reported in synovial fluid and blood of reactive arthritis patients, which suggested common disease-initiation mechanisms. The disease-linked clones were reported as significantly enriched in matched synovial fluid samples from ankylosing spondylitis patients. In peripheral blood, the disease-linked clones were found at relatively low frequencies and had a CD8+ phenotype.

TCRdb shows the sequencer as Illumina HiSeq 2500. TCR beta libraries were prepared by quantitative 5'-RACE with molecular barcodes. On the study's bioinformatics: To identify disease-linked TCR variants, a new computational method was used, one built on a probabilistic model of VDJ rearrangement. TCRdb trimmed the raw reads at Q25, called clones with MiXCR and kept productive beta chains. Under each unique CDR3 protein, matching rows form one entry showing the most common genes and DNA. TCRdb, not the authors, supplied the V and J calls. The sample has hundreds of thousands of distinct CDR3 sequences on record, over 9.5% of them singletons. Together, the top ten hold about 0.5% of the sample. CDR1 and CDR2, looked up from the germline V gene, are MNHNS and SASEGT. The CDR3 has 14 amino acids, counting the end cysteine and phenylalanine. Of all the DNA, just the CDR3 is kept, 42 bases in frame from base 1. V loses 0 bases, J loses 5 bases, and the germline ends lie 10 bases apart.

This clonotype was seen more than once but under ten times. Its antigen target is currently unknown. One base away there is no much larger clone; base qualities are not given. The chain joins TRBV6-1 to TRBJ1-1, with no reliable assignment of the D segment. The sequence derives from a male donor with ankylosing spondylitis. The sequenced sample was blood, either unsorted or a sorted T cell fraction (not recorded which). The CDR3 protein sequence reads: CASSEAGVRTEAFF. Here is the DNA: TGTGCCAGCAGTGAAGCCGGGGTTAGGACTGAAGCTTTCTTT.